Reported below is one T cell receptor (beta chain). These data are taken from a study of siplizumab effects on memory and regulatory T cells. Clones were read by immunoSEQ multiplex PCR, and TCRdb kept only the in-frame ones, dropping some. The sample includes 85,000 to 130,000 clones, around 92% of them seen just once. The CDR3 contains 14 residues. Germline CDR1 SGHRS, CDR2 YFSETQ. The germline V and J ends were trimmed by 9 bases and 3 bases, with 15 bases remaining between them. Sequenced input: CD4+ T cells sorted from blood. This chain connects TRBV5-1 to TRBJ2-2; no clear D gene. This TCR was sampled from a human donor in good health. Some clones in this sample may be carry-over from other donors' samples. The CDR3 reads CATTTTRDTGELFF. In DNA, the CDR3 is TGCGCCACGACAACTACCCGAGACACCGGGGAGCTGTTTTTT.